These T cell receptor beta chains were read from a single sample in a study of naive and memory T cell subsets. Each CDR3 protein is one row after TCRdb ran MiXCR on the UMI-ligation and nested PCR reads. Of 95,000 to 150,000 distinct CDR3 sequences in the sample, approximately 37% are singletons; the top ten hold less than 1%. Specimen: central memory CD4+ T cells from blood. These receptors all stem from a human donor in good health. CDR3s leave out the opening cysteine and the closing phenylalanine or tryptophan.

v_call	j_call	cdr3_aa
TRBV29-1	TRBJ2-1	SVDQGSMESEQF
TRBV12-3/TRBV12-4	TRBJ2-5	ASSGGIETQY
TRBV19	TRBJ2-2	ASSILAGRNTGELF
TRBV7-9	TRBJ2-7	ASKRLTSYEQY
TRBV5-1	TRBJ1-5	ASSLGQGAHQPQH
TRBV5-5	TRBJ2-3	ASSFARLGGDTQY
TRBV7-2	TRBJ2-7	ASSIVGDTSYEQY
TRBV6-5	TRBJ2-3	ASSLLGVSTDTQY
TRBV11-2	TRBJ1-1	ASSPLGQMNTEAF
TRBV10-2	TRBJ1-2	ASSESNNYGYT
TRBV24-1	TRBJ2-1	ATSDAGTSGNREQF
TRBV20-1	TRBJ2-7	SAGKESYEQY
TRBV29-1	TRBJ2-5	SVAGKTGRETQY
TRBV29-1	TRBJ1-4	SGYGVDEKLF
TRBV10-2	TRBJ1-5	ASSESGGDQPQH
TRBV15	TRBJ2-3	ATSRDRGPYTDTQY
TRBV6-5	TRBJ2-1	ASSYSILAVGNEQF
TRBV6-6	TRBJ1-1	ASSYRQAF
TRBV10-3	TRBJ2-5	ATAWGETQY
TRBV4-2	TRBJ2-1	ASSQDPNREQF
TRBV7-3	TRBJ2-6	ASSRSGGGSGANVLT
TRBV28	TRBJ2-7	ASSLGTLNEQY
TRBV28	TRBJ1-1	ASSLGGRGNTEAF
TRBV20-1	TRBJ2-4	SASPGREGWGKNIQY
TRBV30	TRBJ2-7	AWNKDYYEQY
TRBV29-1	TRBJ2-1	SVDDRGIF